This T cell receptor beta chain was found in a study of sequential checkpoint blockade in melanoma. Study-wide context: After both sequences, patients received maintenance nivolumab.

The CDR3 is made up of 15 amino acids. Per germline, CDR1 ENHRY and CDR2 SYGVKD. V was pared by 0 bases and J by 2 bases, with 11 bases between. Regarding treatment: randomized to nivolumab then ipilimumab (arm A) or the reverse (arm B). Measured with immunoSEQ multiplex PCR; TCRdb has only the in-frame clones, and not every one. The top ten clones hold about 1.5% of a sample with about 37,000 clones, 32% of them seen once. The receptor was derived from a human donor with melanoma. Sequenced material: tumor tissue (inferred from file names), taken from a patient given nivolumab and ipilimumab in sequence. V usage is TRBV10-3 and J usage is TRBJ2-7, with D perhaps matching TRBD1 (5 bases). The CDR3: CAISESARETYEQYF. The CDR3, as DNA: TGTGCCATCAGTGAGTCAGCCAGGGAAACCTACGAGCAGTACTTC.